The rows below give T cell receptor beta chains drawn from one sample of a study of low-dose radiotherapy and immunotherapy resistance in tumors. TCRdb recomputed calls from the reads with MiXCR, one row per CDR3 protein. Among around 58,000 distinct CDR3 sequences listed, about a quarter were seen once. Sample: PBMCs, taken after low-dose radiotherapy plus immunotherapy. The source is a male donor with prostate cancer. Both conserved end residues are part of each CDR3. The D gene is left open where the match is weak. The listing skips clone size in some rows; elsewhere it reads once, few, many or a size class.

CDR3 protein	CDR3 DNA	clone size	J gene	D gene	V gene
CASSKTSGAKETQYF	TGTGCCAGCAGCAAGACTAGCGGAGCTAAAGAGACCCAGTACTTC	many	TRBJ2-5	TRBD2	TRBV5-4
CASSRRSSSNQPQHF	TGTGCCAGCAGCAGACGATCGAGTAGCAATCAGCCCCAGCATTTT	many	TRBJ1-5	.	TRBV11-2
CASSNPGQGGTEKLFF	TGTGCCAGCAGCAACCCGGGACAGGGGGGGACTGAAAAACTGTTTTTT	.	TRBJ1-4	TRBD1	TRBV28
CASSLRPPRGGADTQYF	TGTGCCAGCAGCCTCCGCCCCCCGAGGGGGGGCGCAGATACGCAGTATTTT	.	TRBJ2-3	.	TRBV11-2
CASSVDRGVNEQFF	TGTGCCAGCAGCGTAGATCGAGGGGTCAATGAGCAGTTCTTC	many	TRBJ2-1	.	TRBV9
CASSALEGAQYF	TGTGCCAGCAGTGCCCTAGAGGGGGCCCAGTACTTC	.	TRBJ2-5	.	TRBV6-2/TRBV6-3
CASSLEPSGSLGTQYF	TGCGCCAGCAGCTTAGAGCCTAGCGGGAGTCTGGGGACCCAGTACTTC	many	TRBJ2-5	TRBD2	TRBV5-1
CASSLPLAVARGTQYF	TGTGCCAGCAGCTTACCACTAGCGGTTGCAAGAGGGACCCAGTACTTC	many	TRBJ2-5	TRBD2	TRBV7-2
CASSPTAGVGNYGYTF	TGCGCCAGCAGCCCAACCGCTGGGGTCGGAAACTATGGCTACACCTTC	many	TRBJ1-2	.	TRBV5-1
CASSQAGRTEAFF	TGCGCCAGCAGCCAAGCGGGGAGGACTGAAGCTTTCTTT	many	TRBJ1-1	.	TRBV4-3
CASSRNRDGNQPQHF	TGTGCCAGCTCTCGTAACAGGGACGGGAATCAGCCCCAGCATTTT	few	TRBJ1-5	.	TRBV18
CASRPRSSYNEQFF	TGTGCCAGCAGGCCCCGGAGCTCCTACAATGAGCAGTTCTTC	.	TRBJ2-1	.	TRBV6-5
CASSSPGTYEQYF	TGTGCCAGCAGCTCCCCCGGGACCTACGAGCAGTACTTC	many	TRBJ2-7	.	TRBV7-2
CSARAPVAEAFF	TGCAGTGCTAGAGCCCCTGTAGCTGAAGCTTTCTTT	many	TRBJ1-1	.	TRBV20-1
CASSFGTGTGELFF	TGTGCCAGCAGCTTCGGGACAGGCACCGGGGAGCTGTTTTTT	.	TRBJ2-2	TRBD1	TRBV5-3
CSARWGNQPQHF	TGCAGTGCTAGATGGGGAAATCAGCCCCAGCATTTT	once	TRBJ1-5	.	TRBV20-1
CSVSSGAPYNEQFF	TGCAGCGTCTCCAGTGGGGCTCCCTACAATGAGCAGTTCTTC	few	TRBJ2-1	.	TRBV29-1
CASSYGANTGELFFF	.	.	TRBJ2-2	.	TRBV6-2/TRBV6-3
CAISGGRNEQFF	TGTGCCATCAGTGGGGGCAGAAATGAGCAGTTCTTC	few	TRBJ2-1	.	TRBV10-3
CASRIRETGELFFF	.	.	TRBJ2-2	.	TRBV6-8
CASSGTSGGVQYF	TGTGCCAGCAGTGGGACTAGCGGGGGGGTTCAGTACTTC	.	TRBJ2-7	TRBD2	TRBV6-2/TRBV6-3
CASSLYRSSRNTGELFF	TGTGCCAGCAGTTTATACAGGAGCTCAAGGAACACCGGGGAGCTGTTTTTT	many	TRBJ2-2	.	TRBV28
CSATEGTDTQYF	TGCAGCGCAACAGAGGGCACAGATACGCAGTATTTT	many	TRBJ2-3	.	TRBV29-1
CASSLEAGIAGNEQFF	TGCGCCAGCAGCTTGGAAGCAGGGATTGCAGGCAATGAGCAGTTCTTC	many	TRBJ2-1	.	TRBV5-1
CASSRTGGTQYF	TGTGCCAGCAGCAGAACAGGGGGCACCCAGTACTTC	many	TRBJ2-5	TRBD1	TRBV7-2
CASSEVRGTDTQYF	TGTGCCAGCAGTGAAGTCAGGGGTACAGATACGCAGTATTTT	.	TRBJ2-3	.	TRBV2
CASSAGQGAADTQYF	TGCGCCAGCAGCGCGGGACAGGGGGCTGCAGATACGCAGTATTTT	many	TRBJ2-3	TRBD1	TRBV5-1
CAISESSGTSVSTDTQYF	TGTGCCATCAGTGAGTCTTCCGGGACTAGCGTTAGCACAGATACGCAGTATTTT	many	TRBJ2-3	TRBD2	TRBV10-3
CASSLESLMNTGELFF	TGTGCCAGCAGCTTAGAGTCTCTCATGAACACCGGGGAGCTGTTTTTT	many	TRBJ2-2	.	TRBV7-9
CASSQPGTSNQPQHF	TGTGCCAGCAGTCAACCTGGAACCAGCAATCAGCCCCAGCATTTT	many	TRBJ1-5	.	TRBV28
CASNRPGELFF	TGTGCCAGCAACCGCCCCGGGGAGCTGTTTTTT	many	TRBJ2-2	.	TRBV12-3/TRBV12-4